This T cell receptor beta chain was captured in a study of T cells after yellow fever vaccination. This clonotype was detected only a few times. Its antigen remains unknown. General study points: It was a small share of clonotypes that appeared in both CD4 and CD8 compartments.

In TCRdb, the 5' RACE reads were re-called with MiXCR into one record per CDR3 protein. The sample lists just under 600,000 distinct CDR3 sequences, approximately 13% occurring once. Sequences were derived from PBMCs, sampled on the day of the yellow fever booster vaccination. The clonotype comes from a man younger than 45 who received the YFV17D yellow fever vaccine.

The CDR3 loop reads CASSVDRQGGWDTQYF. In DNA, the CDR3 is TGTGCCAGCAGCGTAGACCGACAGGGAGGATGGGATACGCAGTATTTT. This chain connects TRBV9 to TRBJ2-3, with D maybe TRBD1 (7 bases). V was shortened by 0 bases and J by 6 bases, with 17 bases between the two germline ends. Germline CDR1 reads SGDLS; CDR2 reads YYNGEE. The CDR3 runs to 16 residues.